The clone carrying this T cell receptor (beta chain) appeared once. The sample comes from a study of T cell changes during pregnancy in multiple sclerosis. The table came from immunoSEQ multiplex PCR; TCRdb's copy has only in-frame clones and leaves some out. The sample includes tens of thousands of clones, 80% to 90% seen only once; the top ten take around 0.78%. V was cut by 0 bases and J by 8 bases, with 17 bases left in between. The CDR3 covers 15 residues. Germline values: CDR1 MNHEY, CDR2 SVGAGI. The specimen comprised CD4+ T cells from peripheral blood mononuclear cells, sampled in the first trimester of pregnancy. The origin of this receptor is a female donor in good health, enrolled as a control in a pregnancy study. The chain is built from TRBV6-5 and TRBJ2-7; D is perhaps TRBD2 (6 bases). The CDR3 region has the DNA TGTGCCAGCAGTTACTCGCGGGGACCTACTCGCAAGCAGTACTTC. This codes for CASSYSRGPTRKQYF.